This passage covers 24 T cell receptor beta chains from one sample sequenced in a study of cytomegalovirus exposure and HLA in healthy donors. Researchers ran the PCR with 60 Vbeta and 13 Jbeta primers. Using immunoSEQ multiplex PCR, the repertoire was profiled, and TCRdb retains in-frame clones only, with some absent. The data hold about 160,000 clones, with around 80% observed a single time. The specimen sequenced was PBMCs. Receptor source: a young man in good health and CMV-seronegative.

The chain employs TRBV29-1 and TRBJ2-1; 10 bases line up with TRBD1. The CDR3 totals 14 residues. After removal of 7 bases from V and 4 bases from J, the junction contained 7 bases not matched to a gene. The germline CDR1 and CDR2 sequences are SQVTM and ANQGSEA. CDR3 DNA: TGCAGCGGCGACCCGGGACAGGGGTACAATGAGCAGTTCTTC. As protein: CSGDPGQGYNEQFF.

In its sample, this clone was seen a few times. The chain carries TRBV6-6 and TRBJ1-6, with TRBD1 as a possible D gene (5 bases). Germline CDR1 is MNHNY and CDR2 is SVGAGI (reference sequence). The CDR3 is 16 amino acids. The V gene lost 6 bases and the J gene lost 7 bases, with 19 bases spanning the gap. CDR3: CASSRGWPRANSPLHF. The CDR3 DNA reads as TGTGCCAGCAGCCGGGGGTGGCCCAGGGCAAATTCACCCCTCCACTTT.

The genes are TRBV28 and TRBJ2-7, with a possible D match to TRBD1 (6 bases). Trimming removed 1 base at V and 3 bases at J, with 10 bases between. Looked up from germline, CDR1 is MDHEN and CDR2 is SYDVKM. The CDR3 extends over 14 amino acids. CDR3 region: CASSLSGTHYEQYF. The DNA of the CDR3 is TGTGCCAGCAGTTTATCCGGGACACACTACGAGCAGTACTTC.

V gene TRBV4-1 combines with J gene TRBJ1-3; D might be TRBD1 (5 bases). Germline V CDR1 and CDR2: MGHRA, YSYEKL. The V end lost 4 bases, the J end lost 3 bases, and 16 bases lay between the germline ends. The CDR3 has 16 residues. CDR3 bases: TGCGCCAGCAGCCCCCTGGGGCAAAAGCTTGGAAACACCATATATTTT. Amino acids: CASSPLGQKLGNTIYF.

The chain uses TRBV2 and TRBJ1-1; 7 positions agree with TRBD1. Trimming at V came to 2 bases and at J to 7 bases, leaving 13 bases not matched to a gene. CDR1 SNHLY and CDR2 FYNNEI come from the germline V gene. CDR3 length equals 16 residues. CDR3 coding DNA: TGTGCCAGCAGTGAAAGGAGGACAGGTCAGCGTTTTGAAGCTTTCTTT. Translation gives CASSERRTGQRFEAFF.

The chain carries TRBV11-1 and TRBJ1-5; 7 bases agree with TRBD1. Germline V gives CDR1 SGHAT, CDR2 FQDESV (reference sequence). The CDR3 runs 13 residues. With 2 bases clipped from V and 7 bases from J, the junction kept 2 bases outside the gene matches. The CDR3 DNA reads TGTGCCAGCAGCTTATCCAGGGGGCAGCCCCAGCATTTT. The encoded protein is CASSLSRGQPQHF.

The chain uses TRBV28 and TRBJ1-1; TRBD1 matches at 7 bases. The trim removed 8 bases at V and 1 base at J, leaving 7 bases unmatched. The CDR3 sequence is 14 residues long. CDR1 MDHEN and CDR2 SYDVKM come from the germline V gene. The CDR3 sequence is CASGETGRNTEAFF. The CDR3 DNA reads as TGTGCCAGCGGGGAGACAGGGCGGAACACTGAAGCTTTCTTT.

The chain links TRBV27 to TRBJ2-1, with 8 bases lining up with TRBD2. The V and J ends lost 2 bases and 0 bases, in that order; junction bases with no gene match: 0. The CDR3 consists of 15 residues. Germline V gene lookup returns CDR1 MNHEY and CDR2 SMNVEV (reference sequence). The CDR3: CASSLAGGSYNEQFF. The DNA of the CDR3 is TGTGCCAGCAGTTTAGCGGGAGGCTCCTACAATGAGCAGTTCTTC.

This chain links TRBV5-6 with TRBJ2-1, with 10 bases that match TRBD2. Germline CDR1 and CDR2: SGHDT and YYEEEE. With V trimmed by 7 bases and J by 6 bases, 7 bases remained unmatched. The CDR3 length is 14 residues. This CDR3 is CASWVAGGPNEQFF. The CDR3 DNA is TGTGCCAGCTGGGTAGCGGGGGGCCCCAATGAGCAGTTCTTC.

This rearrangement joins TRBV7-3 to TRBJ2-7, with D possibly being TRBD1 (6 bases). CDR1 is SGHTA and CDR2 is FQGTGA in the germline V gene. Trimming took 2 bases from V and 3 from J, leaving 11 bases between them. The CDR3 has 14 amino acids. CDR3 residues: CASSLVAGDYEQYF. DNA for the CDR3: TGTGCCAGCAGCTTAGTGGCAGGGGACTACGAGCAGTACTTC.

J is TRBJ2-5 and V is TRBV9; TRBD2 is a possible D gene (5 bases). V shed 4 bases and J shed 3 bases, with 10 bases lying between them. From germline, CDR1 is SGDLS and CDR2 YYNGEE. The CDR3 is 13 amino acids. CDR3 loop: CASSLGAEETQYF. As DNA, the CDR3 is TGTGCCAGCAGCTTGGGAGCTGAAGAGACCCAGTACTTC.

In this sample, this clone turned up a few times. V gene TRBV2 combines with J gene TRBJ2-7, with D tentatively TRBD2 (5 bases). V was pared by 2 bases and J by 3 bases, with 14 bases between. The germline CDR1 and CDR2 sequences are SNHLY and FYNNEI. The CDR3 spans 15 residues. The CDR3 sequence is CASSERTGMDYEQYF. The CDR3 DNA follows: TGTGCCAGCAGTGAAAGGACGGGGATGGACTACGAGCAGTACTTC.

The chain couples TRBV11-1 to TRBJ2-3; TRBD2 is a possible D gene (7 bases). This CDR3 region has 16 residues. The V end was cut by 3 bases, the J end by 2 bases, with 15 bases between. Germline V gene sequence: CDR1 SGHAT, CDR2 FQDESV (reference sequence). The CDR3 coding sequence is TGTGCCAGCAGCTTCAGGGGAGGGCCCCTCACAGATACGCAGTATTTT. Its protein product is CASSFRGGPLTDTQYF.

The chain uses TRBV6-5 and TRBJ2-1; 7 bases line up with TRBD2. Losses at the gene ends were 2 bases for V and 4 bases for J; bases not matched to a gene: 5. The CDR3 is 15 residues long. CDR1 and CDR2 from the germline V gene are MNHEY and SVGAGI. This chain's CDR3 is CASSYAGASYNEQFF. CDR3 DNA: TGTGCCAGCAGTTACGCGGGAGCCTCTTACAATGAGCAGTTCTTC.

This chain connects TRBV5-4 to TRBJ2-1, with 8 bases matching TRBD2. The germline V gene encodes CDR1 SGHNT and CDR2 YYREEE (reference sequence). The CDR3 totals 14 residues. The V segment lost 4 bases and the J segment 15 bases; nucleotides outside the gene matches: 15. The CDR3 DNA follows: TGTGCCAGCAGCCGTCAGGAGGGCGGGAGGCGGTTGTTCTTC. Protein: CASSRQEGGRRLFF.

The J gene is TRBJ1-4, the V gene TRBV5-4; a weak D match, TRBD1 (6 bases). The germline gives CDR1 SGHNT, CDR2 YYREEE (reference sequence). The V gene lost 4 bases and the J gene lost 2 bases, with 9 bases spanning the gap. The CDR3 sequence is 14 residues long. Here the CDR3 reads CASSLQGTNEKLFF. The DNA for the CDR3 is TGTGCCAGCAGCCTACAGGGTACTAATGAAAAACTGTTTTTT.

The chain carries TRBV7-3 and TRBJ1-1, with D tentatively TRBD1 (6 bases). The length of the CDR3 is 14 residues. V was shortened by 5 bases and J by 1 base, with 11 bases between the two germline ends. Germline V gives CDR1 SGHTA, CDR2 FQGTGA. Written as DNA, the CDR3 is TGTGCCAGCAGCGAGGACAGCCAGAACACTGAAGCTTTCTTT. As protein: CASSEDSQNTEAFF.

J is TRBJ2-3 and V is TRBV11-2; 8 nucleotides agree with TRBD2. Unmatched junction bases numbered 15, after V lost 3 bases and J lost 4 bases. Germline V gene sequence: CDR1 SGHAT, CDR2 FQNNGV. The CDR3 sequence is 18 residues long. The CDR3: CASSLAPTSGAWADTQYF. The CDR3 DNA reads TGTGCCAGCAGCTTGGCCCCCACTAGCGGAGCCTGGGCAGATACGCAGTATTTT.

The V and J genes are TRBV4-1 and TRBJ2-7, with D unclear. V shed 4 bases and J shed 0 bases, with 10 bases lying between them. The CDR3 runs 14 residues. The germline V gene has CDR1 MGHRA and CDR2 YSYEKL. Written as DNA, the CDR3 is TGCGCCAGCAGCCCCCCAGGAATCTCCTACGAGCAGTACTTC. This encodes CASSPPGISYEQYF.

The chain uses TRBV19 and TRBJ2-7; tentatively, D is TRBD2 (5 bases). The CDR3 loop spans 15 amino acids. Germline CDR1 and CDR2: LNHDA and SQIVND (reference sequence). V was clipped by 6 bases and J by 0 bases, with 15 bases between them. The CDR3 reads CASRFSEGSSYEQYF. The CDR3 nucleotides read TGTGCCAGTAGATTCTCCGAGGGCAGCTCCTACGAGCAGTACTTC.

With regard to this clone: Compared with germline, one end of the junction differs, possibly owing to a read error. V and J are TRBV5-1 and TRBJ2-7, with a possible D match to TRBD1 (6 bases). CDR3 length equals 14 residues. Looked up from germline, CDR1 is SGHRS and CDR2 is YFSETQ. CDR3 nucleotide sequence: TGCGCCAGCAGCGAACAGGGAACCCCTACGGAGCAGTGCTTC. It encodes CASSEQGTPTEQCF. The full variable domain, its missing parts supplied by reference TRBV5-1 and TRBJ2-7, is KAGVTQTPRYLIKTRGQQVTLSCSPISGHRSVSWYQQTPGQGLQFLFEYFSETQRNKGNFPGRFSGRQFSNSRSEMNVSTLELGDSALYLCASSEQGTPTEQCFGPGTRLTVT.

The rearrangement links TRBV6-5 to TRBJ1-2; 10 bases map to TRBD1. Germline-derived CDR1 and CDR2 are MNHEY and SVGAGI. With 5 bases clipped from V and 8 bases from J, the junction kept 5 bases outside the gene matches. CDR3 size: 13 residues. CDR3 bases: TGTGCCAGCAGTAGGGGGACAGGGGAAGGCTACACCTTC. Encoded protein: CASSRGTGEGYTF.

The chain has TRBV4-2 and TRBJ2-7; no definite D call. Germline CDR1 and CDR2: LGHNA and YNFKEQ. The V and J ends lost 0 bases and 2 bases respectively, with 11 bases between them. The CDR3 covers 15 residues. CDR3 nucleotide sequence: TGTGCCAGCAGCCAAGATCCCCCACTTACCTACGAGCAGTACTTC. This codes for CASSQDPPLTYEQYF.

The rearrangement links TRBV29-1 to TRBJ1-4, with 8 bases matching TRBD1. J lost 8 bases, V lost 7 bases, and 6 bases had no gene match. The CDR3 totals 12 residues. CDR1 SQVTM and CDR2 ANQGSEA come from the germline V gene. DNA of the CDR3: TGCAGCGGGTGGGACAGGTCCGAAAAACTGTTTTTT. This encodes CSGWDRSEKLFF.